The next 17 T cell receptor beta chains were all read from a single sample in a study of blood T cell repertoires in COVID-19. Libraries were prepared by immunoSEQ multiplex PCR; TCRdb keeps only in-frame clonotypes and omits some of them. The sample has over 150,000 clones; approximately 88% are singletons. The sequenced sample was peripheral blood. These TCRs come from a woman aged 40 to 50 with COVID-19, enrolled during active disease.

In its sample, this clone was seen many times. The same CDR3 also results from other DNA sequences found in this sample. The chain combines TRBV19 with TRBJ1-2; 9 bases are shared with TRBD1. The CDR3 runs to 16 residues. The germline V gene has CDR1 LNHDA and CDR2 SQIVND (reference sequence). Germline trimming cut 1 base from V and 4 bases from J; bases unmatched to any gene: 7. CDR3 sequence reads: CASSIARQGDLYGYTF. The CDR3 bases are TGTGCCAGTAGTATAGCGCGACAGGGGGACCTCTATGGCTACACCTTC.

The chain links TRBV10-3 to TRBJ1-2; 9 positions match TRBD1. There are 14 residues in the CDR3. Germline V lookup: CDR1 ENHRY, CDR2 SYGVKD. J was trimmed by 4 bases and V by 3 bases; bases with no gene match: 3. CDR3 sequence reads: CAISDGTGSYGYTF. The CDR3 nucleotides are TGTGCCATCAGTGACGGGACAGGGTCCTATGGCTACACCTTC.

CDR3 protein: CSASSGGANGELFF. The CDR3 DNA sequence: TGCAGTGCTAGTAGCGGGGGGGCCAACGGGGAGCTGTTTTTT. V gene TRBV20-1 combines with J gene TRBJ2-2; 11 nucleotides agree with TRBD2. Germline values: CDR1 DFQATT, CDR2 SNEGSKA (reference sequence). Losses at the gene ends were 3 bases for V and 7 bases for J; bases not matched to a gene: 4. The CDR3 is 14 residues long.

In its sample, this clone was seen once. J is TRBJ2-3 and V is TRBV15, with 8 nucleotides matching TRBD2. In germline, CDR1 is LNHNV, CDR2 YYDKDF (reference sequence). The CDR3 contains 15 residues. V shed 8 bases, J shed 3 bases, and the junction held 10 bases outside the gene matches. In nucleotides, the CDR3 is TGTGCCACCGCCGGCGGGGGGATTCGTACAGATACGCAGTATTTT. This gives the protein CATAGGGIRTDTQYF.

The chain is built from TRBV20-1 and TRBJ2-3; D possibly corresponds to TRBD2 (8 bases). Germline V CDR1 and CDR2: DFQATT, SNEGSKA (reference sequence). V was pared by 3 bases and J by 5 bases, with 21 bases between. This CDR3 comprises 16 residues. The CDR3 DNA is TGCAGTGCTAGTGGGGGGACAGCGGGAGTAATAGATACGCAGTATTTT. The encoded protein is CSASGGTAGVIDTQYF.

The rearrangement links TRBV21-1 to TRBJ1-4. TRBV21-1 is a pseudogene locus. This CDR3 region has 11 residues. The CDR3 spells CASSLTGTLFF. The CDR3 DNA is TGTGCCAGCAGCTTGACCGGGACTCTGTTTTTT.

CDR3 sequence reads: CASSIRRTASGNTIYF. CDR3 nucleotides: TGTGCCAGTAGTATACGAAGGACAGCCTCTGGAAACACCATATATTTT. The V and J genes are TRBV19 and TRBJ1-3; a weak D match, TRBD1 (6 bases). The CDR3 spans 16 residues. Trimming pared 2 bases from V and 0 bases from J, leaving 11 bases between. The V gene's germline CDR1 is LNHDA and CDR2 SQIVND (reference sequence).

V is TRBV25-1 and J is TRBJ1-4; 8 bases are shared with TRBD1. The junction had 6 bases not matched to a gene; V was cut back by 4 bases and J by 5 bases. Germline CDR1 reads MGHDK; CDR2 reads SYGVNS. The CDR3 covers 15 residues. In nucleotides, the CDR3 is TGTGCCAGCAGTGGTGGGACAGGCCAGAATGAAAAACTGTTTTTT. This translates into CASSGGTGQNEKLFF.

The table lists this clone with a count of one. This chain connects TRBV5-1 to TRBJ1-4; D is undetermined. Trimming pared 0 bases from V and 0 bases from J, leaving 9 bases between. This CDR3 contains 16 residues. Germline V gene sequence: CDR1 SGHRS, CDR2 YFSETQ. CDR3 sequence (DNA): TGCGCCAGCAGCTTGGACACCGCCTCAACTAATGAAAAACTGTTTTTT. Its protein product is CASSLDTASTNEKLFF.

V gene TRBV4-2 combines with J gene TRBJ1-2, with 11 nucleotides matching TRBD1. CDR3 length equals 18 residues. Germline trimming cut 0 bases from V and 6 bases from J; bases unmatched to any gene: 12. The germline V gene encodes CDR1 LGHNA and CDR2 YNFKEQ. CDR3 amino acids: CASSQDPTGDRGINGYTF. The CDR3 bases are TGTGCCAGCAGCCAAGACCCTACCGGGGACAGGGGGATAAATGGCTACACCTTC.

The chain carries TRBV4-1 and TRBJ2-7; TRBD1 is a possible D gene (5 bases). The CDR3 consists of 16 residues. The germline CDR1 and CDR2 sequences are MGHRA and YSYEKL. V lost 5 bases, J lost 1 base, and 18 bases lay in between. The CDR3 sequence is CASSTQTALISYEQYF. The CDR3 coding sequence is TGCGCCAGCAGCACCCAGACAGCTTTGATATCCTACGAGCAGTACTTC.

The chain combines TRBV6-6 with TRBJ1-4; D call uncertain. The CDR3 sequence is 13 residues long. V was cut by 4 bases and J by 6 bases, with 9 bases left in between. CDR1 is MNHNY and CDR2 is SVGAGI in the germline V gene (reference sequence). The CDR3 here is CASSFIRDEKLFF. CDR3 nucleotide sequence: TGTGCCAGCAGTTTCATCCGGGATGAAAAACTGTTTTTT.

In this sample, this clone turned up a few times. The CDR3 protein is CASGLGDGNTIYF. The CDR3 DNA reads as TGTGCTAGTGGTTTGGGAGATGGAAACACCATATATTTT. This chain connects TRBV12-5 to TRBJ1-3; no clear D. Germline CDR1 and CDR2: LGHNT and FRNRAP. Between the trimmed V and J ends, which lost 1 base and 3 bases, there was a span of 4 bases. This CDR3 has 13 amino acids. Looking up the rest from reference TRBV12-5 and TRBJ1-3 gives the full variable domain: DARVTQTPRHKVTEMGQEVTMRCQPILGHNTVFWYRQTMMQGLELLAYFRNRAPLDDSGMPKDRFSAEMPDATLATLKIQPSEPRDSAVYFCASGLGDGNTIYFGEGSWLTVV.

The rearrangement joins TRBV6-2 or TRBV6-3 to TRBJ2-7; 8 bases are a match to TRBD1. There are 20 residues in the CDR3. The ends lost 4 bases at V and 0 bases at J; junction bases unmatched: 20. CDR1 and CDR2 (germline): MNHEY, SVGEGT. The CDR3: CASSFPPGQVLHIFSYEQYF. The CDR3 region has the DNA TGTGCCAGCAGTTTCCCTCCGGGACAGGTCCTTCATATCTTCTCCTACGAGCAGTACTTC.

This clone has more than one count but fewer than ten. J is TRBJ1-6 and V is TRBV28; D call uncertain. Germline CDR1 reads MDHEN; CDR2 reads SYDVKM. The V end lost 10 bases, the J end lost 0 bases, and 16 bases lay between the germline ends. CDR3 length: 16 amino acids. The CDR3 region is CATRVRVSSYNSPLHF. Written as DNA, the CDR3 is TGTGCCACTCGGGTGCGGGTCAGCTCCTATAATTCACCCCTCCACTTT.

The chain uses TRBV5-4 and TRBJ1-6; 8 nucleotides agree with TRBD1. Germline V lookup: CDR1 SGHNT, CDR2 YYREEE (reference sequence). The CDR3 runs to 15 residues. J lost 7 bases, V lost 4 bases, and 7 bases had no gene match. The CDR3 nucleotides read TGTGCCAGCAGCGCAGACAGGGGAGAGAATTCACCCCTCCACTTT. Amino acids: CASSADRGENSPLHF.

The chain couples TRBV11-2 to TRBJ1-4, with 7 nucleotides matching TRBD1. Germline V gene sequence: CDR1 SGHAT, CDR2 FQNNGV. There are 15 residues in the CDR3. V was pared by 3 bases and J by 15 bases, with 16 bases of the junction left unmatched. The CDR3 here is CASSLSGGKDREMFF. CDR3 nucleotide sequence: TGTGCCAGCAGCTTGTCGGGCGGGAAAGACAGGGAGATGTTTTTT. Combining the CDR3 with reference TRBV11-2 and TRBJ1-4 gives the whole variable domain EAGVAQSPRYKIIEKRQSVAFWCNPISGHATLYWYQQILGQGPKLLIQFQNNGVVDDSQLPKDRFSAERLKGVDSTLKIQPAKLEDSAVYLCASSLSGGKDREMFFGSGTQLSVL.